The sequence of this T cell receptor beta chain was determined in a study of blood T cell repertoires in COVID-19. The CDR3 consists of 12 residues. Trimming removed 5 bases at V and 15 bases at J, with 17 bases between. Germline assignment: CDR1 MDHEN and CDR2 SYDVKM. In the source study's methods: Amplification from reference gene primers served as the basis for estimated nucleated cell counts. Clones were sequenced by immunoSEQ multiplex PCR, and TCRdb holds only the in-frame ones, with some missing. D and trimming were read from the DNA, whereas the V and J calls and clone size are those reported in that table. The profile shows about 48,000 clones, 65% to 90% of them singletons. Patients in Seattle were enrolled during active infection, then followed longitudinally.

The TCR sequence derives from a woman older than 75 with COVID-19, enrolled during active disease. This chain links TRBV28 with TRBJ2-1; D possibly corresponds to TRBD1 (5 bases). What was sequenced was peripheral blood. The CDR3 loop is CASSPPGRVVFF. In nucleotides, the CDR3 is TGTGCCAGCAGTCCCCCGGGCAGGGTGGTGTTCTTC.